The clone carrying this T cell receptor (beta chain) came up many times. Its antigen is unidentified. The CDR3 spans 12 residues. J was trimmed by 4 bases and V by 4 bases; bases with no gene match: 2. The germline gives CDR1 SQVTM, CDR2 ANQGSEA. The entry originates in a study of molecular identifiers for immune sequencing clone quantification. Study-wide results and caveats: Over 99% of effector molecules, yet under 1% of naive-cell molecules, were held by clones above 20 RNA copies.

One entry per CDR3 protein results from TCRdb running MiXCR on the PCR reads. The table records about 630,000 distinct CDR3 sequences, about 25% of them present only once. This sequence originates from a human donor in good health. Some libraries in this study had Jurkat cell RNA spiked in. The specimen sequenced was naive CD8+ T cells from blood, with Jurkat cell RNA spiked in. As to subset: FACS-sorted CD8+CD4-CCR7+CD45RA+ naive T cells. The chain has TRBV29-1 and TRBJ1-1; 8 bases are shared with TRBD1. The CDR3 nucleotides read TGCAGCGTTGGACAGGGGATCACTGAAGCTTTCTTT. Protein sequence: CSVGQGITEAFF.